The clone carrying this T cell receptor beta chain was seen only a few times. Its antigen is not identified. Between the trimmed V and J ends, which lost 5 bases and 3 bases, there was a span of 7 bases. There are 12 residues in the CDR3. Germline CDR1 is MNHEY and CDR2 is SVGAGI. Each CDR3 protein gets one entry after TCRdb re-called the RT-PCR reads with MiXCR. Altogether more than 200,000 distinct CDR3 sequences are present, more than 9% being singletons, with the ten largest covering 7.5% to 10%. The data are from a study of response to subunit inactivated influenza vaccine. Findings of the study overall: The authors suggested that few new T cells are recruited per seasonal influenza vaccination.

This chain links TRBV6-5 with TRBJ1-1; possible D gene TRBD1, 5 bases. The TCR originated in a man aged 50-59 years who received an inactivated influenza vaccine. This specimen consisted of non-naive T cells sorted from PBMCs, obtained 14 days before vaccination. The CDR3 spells CASSGQHTEAFF. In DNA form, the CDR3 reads TGTGCCAGCAGTGGACAACACACTGAAGCTTTCTTT.